This is a list of T cell receptor beta chains from one sample in a study of control samples from healthy donors and cancer patients. Profiled with immunoSEQ multiplex PCR; TCRdb holds only in-frame clones, not every one. Of about 94,000 clones detected, about nine tenths appear once; the ten largest clones hold less than 4.5%. The specimen sequenced was blood. These receptors originate from a woman aged 18-35 years in good health. Both conserved end residues are part of each CDR3. The D gene is left open where the match is weak. Only part of the rows carry a size: once, few, many, or a class if the clone is expanded.

j_call | v_call | cdr3_length | clone_size | d_call | cdr3_aa | cdr3_nt
TRBJ1-2 | TRBV4-1 | 13 | few | . | CASSHPRLRGYTF | TGCGCCAGCAGCCACCCCCGTTTACGTGGCTACACCTTC
TRBJ2-2 | TRBV3-1/TRBV3-2 | 16 | few | . | CASSQDRRVNTGELFF | TGTGCCAGCAGCCAAGATCGCAGGGTGAACACCGGGGAGCTGTTTTTT
TRBJ1-3 | TRBV2 | 14 | . | . | CASSQDGSGNTIYF | TGTGCCAGCAGTCAAGACGGTTCTGGAAACACCATATATTTT
TRBJ2-3 | TRBV6-5 | 13 | . | . | CASSGRGADTQYF | TGTGCCAGCAGCGGCAGGGGTGCAGATACGCAGTATTTT
TRBJ1-2 | TRBV27 | 12 | . | . | CASASGDGGYTF | TGTGCCAGCGCCTCCGGGGACGGTGGCTACACCTTC
TRBJ1-2 | TRBV5-1 | 14 | once | . | CASSLQAGESGYTF | TGCGCCAGCAGCTTGCAGGCAGGGGAGAGTGGCTACACCTTC
TRBJ2-7 | TRBV13 | 13 | . | TRBD1 | CASQRDRGYEQYF | TGTGCCAGTCAACGGGACAGGGGGTACGAGCAGTACTTC
TRBJ2-5 | TRBV19 | 13 | . | . | CASSIGGIETQYF | TGTGCCAGTAGTATCGGGGGAATAGAGACCCAGTACTTC
TRBJ1-1 | TRBV9 | 14 | . | . | CASSVASGDTEAFF | TGTGCCAGCAGCGTAGCAAGCGGGGACACTGAAGCTTTCTTT
TRBJ1-2 | TRBV18 | 15 | . | TRBD1 | CASSATTGMGLGYTF | TGTGCCAGCTCGGCAACGACAGGGATGGGGCTTGGCTACACCTTC
TRBJ2-1 | TRBV27 | 16 | . | TRBD2 | CASSKPGLAGTNEQFF | TGTGCCAGCAGTAAGCCGGGACTAGCGGGGACCAATGAGCAGTTCTTC
TRBJ2-5 | TRBV20-1 | 11 | . | . | CSASYVETQYF | TGCAGTGCTAGCTACGTGGAGACCCAGTACTTC
TRBJ2-4 | TRBV6-5 | 15 | . | . | CASSTLSDTDSIQYF | TGTGCCAGCAGTACCCTTTCGGACACGGACAGCATTCAGTACTTC
TRBJ2-5 | TRBV27 | 14 | . | TRBD1 | CASSSQGVQETQYF | TGTGCCAGCAGTTCACAGGGGGTCCAAGAGACCCAGTACTTC
TRBJ1-4 | TRBV7-9 | 14 | . | . | CASSLTGFNEKLFF | TGTGCCAGCAGCCTAACAGGGTTCAATGAAAAACTGTTTTTT
TRBJ1-1 | TRBV2 | 13 | few | . | CASRPYHTEEAFF | TGTGCCAGCAGACCATACCACACGGAAGAAGCTTTCTTT
TRBJ1-2 | TRBV3-1/TRBV3-2 | 15 | . | TRBD1 | CASSQEAGGNYGYTF | TGTGCCAGCAGCCAAGAAGCAGGGGGGAACTATGGCTACACCTTC
TRBJ2-5 | TRBV2 | 13 | . | . | CATLETRVQTQYF | TGTGCCACCCTCGAGACTAGGGTCCAGACCCAGTACTTC
TRBJ1-4 | TRBV5-1 | 18 | . | TRBD1 | CASSPGTGASFLDEKLFF | TGCGCCAGCAGCCCAGGGACAGGAGCTTCGTTCCTCGATGAAAAACTGTTTTTT
TRBJ2-5 | TRBV24-1 | 17 | . | . | CATSDFGGTAGQETQYF | TGTGCCACCAGTGATTTTGGGGGAACGGCGGGACAAGAGACCCAGTACTTC
TRBJ1-1 | TRBV4-1 | 15 | . | . | CASSPSEVAKTEAFF | TGCGCCAGCAGTCCTTCGGAGGTCGCCAAGACTGAAGCTTTCTTT
TRBJ1-6 | TRBV3-1/TRBV3-2 | 15 | once | . | CASSQEQGLNSPLHF | TGTGCCAGCAGCCAAGAACAGGGACTTAATTCACCCCTCCACTTT
TRBJ1-2 | TRBV18 | 13 | . | . | CASSPRAEYGYTF | TGTGCCAGCTCACCAAGGGCAGAGTATGGCTACACCTTC
TRBJ1-1 | TRBV6-5 | 14 | few | . | CASTLTGLNTEAFF | TGTGCCAGCACGTTAACAGGGTTGAACACTGAAGCTTTCTTT
TRBJ1-6 | TRBV6-5 | 12 | . | . | CASAGDNSPLHF | TGTGCCAGCGCAGGGGATAATTCACCCCTCCACTTT
TRBJ1-2 | TRBV7-9 | 14 | . | TRBD1 | CASSLKGALRGYTF | TGTGCCAGCAGCTTAAAGGGGGCGCTGAGAGGCTACACCTTC
TRBJ1-2 | TRBV5-4 | 15 | . | . | CASSGRDGVNYGYTF | TGTGCCAGCAGCGGGAGGGACGGAGTAAACTATGGCTACACCTTC
TRBJ1-6 | TRBV19 | 15 | . | TRBD1 | CASTLTGVYNSPLHF | TGTGCCAGTACCCTGACAGGGGTTTATAATTCACCCCTCCACTTT
TRBJ2-3 | TRBV7-3 | 15 | once | TRBD2 | CASSFSGGAADTQYF | TGTGCCAGCAGCTTTAGCGGGGGGGCAGCAGATACGCAGTATTTT
TRBJ1-1 | TRBV7-8 | 13 | . | . | CASSLDSNTEAFF | TGTGCCAGCAGCCTTGATTCGAACACTGAAGCTTTCTTT
TRBJ1-1 | TRBV6-5 | 13 | . | . | CASSYGSGTEAFF | TGTGCCAGCAGTTACGGTTCGGGCACTGAAGCTTTCTTT
TRBJ2-1 | TRBV7-3 | 14 | . | . | CASSLPPPDNEQFF | TGTGCCAGCAGTCTCCCCCCCCCGGACAATGAGCAGTTCTTC
TRBJ2-1 | TRBV9 | 16 | once | TRBD2 | CASSVVGTSGYNEQFF | TGTGCCAGCAGCGTAGTAGGGACTAGCGGTTACAATGAGCAGTTCTTC
TRBJ2-7 | TRBV6-5 | 13 | . | . | CASSSPGTYEQYF | TGTGCCAGCAGTTCCCCGGGGACCTACGAGCAGTACTTC
TRBJ2-7 | TRBV4-1 | 18 | . | TRBD2 | CASSQDSAGGPFYYEQYF | TGCGCCAGCAGCCAAGATTCAGCGGGGGGGCCTTTTTACTACGAGCAGTACTTC
TRBJ1-1 | TRBV5-6 | 16 | . | . | CASSLGTLGPTTEAFF | TGTGCCAGCAGCCTCGGGACTCTTGGCCCTACAACTGAAGCTTTCTTT
TRBJ1-2 | TRBV19 | 14 | . | . | CASSSNSRILSYTF | TGTGCCAGTAGTTCAAACAGCCGGATCTTAAGCTACACCTTC
TRBJ1-3 | TRBV6-1 | 17 | . | TRBD1 | CASSEQDRANSGNTIYF | TGTGCCAGCAGTGAACAGGACAGGGCGAATTCTGGAAACACCATATATTTT
TRBJ1-1 | TRBV19 | 13 | once | . | CASSIKAPTEAFF | TGTGCCAGTAGTATAAAGGCCCCCACAGAAGCTTTCTTT
TRBJ2-3 | TRBV13 | 16 | . | TRBD2 | CASSVRTSGEEGAQYF | TGTGCCAGCAGCGTCCGAACTAGCGGGGAAGAAGGTGCGCAGTATTTT
TRBJ2-3 | TRBV9 | 17 | once | . | CASSVIVEAGGTDTQYF | TGTGCCAGCAGCGTTATTGTGGAGGCAGGGGGGACAGATACGCAGTATTTT